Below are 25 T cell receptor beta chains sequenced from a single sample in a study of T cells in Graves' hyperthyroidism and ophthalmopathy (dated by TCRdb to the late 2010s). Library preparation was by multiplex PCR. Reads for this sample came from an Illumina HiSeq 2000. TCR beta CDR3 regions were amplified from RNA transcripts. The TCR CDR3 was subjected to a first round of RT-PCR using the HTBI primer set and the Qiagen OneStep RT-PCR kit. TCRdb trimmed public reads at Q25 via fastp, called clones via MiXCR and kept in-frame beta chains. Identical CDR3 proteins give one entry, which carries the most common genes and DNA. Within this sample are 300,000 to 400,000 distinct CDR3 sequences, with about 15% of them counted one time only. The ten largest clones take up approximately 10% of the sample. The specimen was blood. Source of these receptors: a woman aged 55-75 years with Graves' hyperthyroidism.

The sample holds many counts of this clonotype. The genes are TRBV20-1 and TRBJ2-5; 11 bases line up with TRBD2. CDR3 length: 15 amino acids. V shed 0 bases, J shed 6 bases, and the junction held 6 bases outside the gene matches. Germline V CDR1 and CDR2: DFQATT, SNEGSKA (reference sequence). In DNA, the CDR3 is TGCAGTGCTAGAGATCCTAGCGGGAGGTCGAAGACCCAGTACTTC. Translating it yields CSARDPSGRSKTQYF.

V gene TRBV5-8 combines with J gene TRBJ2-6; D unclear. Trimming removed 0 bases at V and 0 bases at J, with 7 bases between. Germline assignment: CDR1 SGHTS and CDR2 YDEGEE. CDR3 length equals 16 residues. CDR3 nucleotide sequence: TGTGCCAGCAGCTTGGTGGTCAGCTCTGGGGCCAACGTCCTGACTTTC. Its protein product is CASSLVVSSGANVLTF.

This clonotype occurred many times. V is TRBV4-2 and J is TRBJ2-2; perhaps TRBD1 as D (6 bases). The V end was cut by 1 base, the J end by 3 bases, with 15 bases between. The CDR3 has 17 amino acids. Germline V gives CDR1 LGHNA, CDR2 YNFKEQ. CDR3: CASSQASGQRYTGELFF. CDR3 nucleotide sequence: TGTGCCAGCAGCCAAGCATCAGGACAGCGGTACACCGGGGAGCTGTTTTTT.

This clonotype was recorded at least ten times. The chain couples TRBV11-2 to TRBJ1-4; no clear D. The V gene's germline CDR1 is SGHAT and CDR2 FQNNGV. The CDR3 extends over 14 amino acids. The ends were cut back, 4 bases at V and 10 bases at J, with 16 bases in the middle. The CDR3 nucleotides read TGTGCCAGCAGCTCCTTACCCGAGTGGGTAAAACTGTTTTTT. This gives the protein CASSSLPEWVKLFF. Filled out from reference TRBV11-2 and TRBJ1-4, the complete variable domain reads EAGVAQSPRYKIIEKRQSVAFWCNPISGHATLYWYQQILGQGPKLLIQFQNNGVVDDSQLPKDRFSAERLKGVDSTLKIQPAKLEDSAVYLCASSSLPEWVKLFFGSGTQLSVL.

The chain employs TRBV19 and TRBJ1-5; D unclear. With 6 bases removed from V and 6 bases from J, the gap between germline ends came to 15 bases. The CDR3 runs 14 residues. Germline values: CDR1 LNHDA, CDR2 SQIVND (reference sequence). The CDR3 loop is CASSPGRVGQPQHF. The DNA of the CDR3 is TGTGCCAGTAGCCCCGGAAGGGTCGGTCAGCCCCAGCATTTT.

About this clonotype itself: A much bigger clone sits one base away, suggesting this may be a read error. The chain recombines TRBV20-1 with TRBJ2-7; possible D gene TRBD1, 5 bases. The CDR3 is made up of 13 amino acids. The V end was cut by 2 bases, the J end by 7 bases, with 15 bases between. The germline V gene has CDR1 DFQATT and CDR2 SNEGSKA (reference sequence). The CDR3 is CSARRGAYNEQYF. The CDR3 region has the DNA TGCAGTGCTAGAAGGGGCGCGTACAATGAGCAGTACTTC.

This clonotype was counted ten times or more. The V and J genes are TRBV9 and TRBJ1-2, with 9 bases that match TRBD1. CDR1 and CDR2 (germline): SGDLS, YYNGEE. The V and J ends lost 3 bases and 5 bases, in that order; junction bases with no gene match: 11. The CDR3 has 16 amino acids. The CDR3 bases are TGTGCCAGCAGCGCAAACCGCCGGGACAGGGATTATGGCTACACCTTC. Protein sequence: CASSANRRDRDYGYTF.

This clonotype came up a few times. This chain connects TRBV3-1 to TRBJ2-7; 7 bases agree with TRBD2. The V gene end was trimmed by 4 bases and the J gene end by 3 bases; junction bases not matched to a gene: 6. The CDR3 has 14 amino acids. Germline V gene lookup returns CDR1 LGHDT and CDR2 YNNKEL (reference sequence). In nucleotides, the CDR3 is TGTGCCAGCAGCCCAGCTGGGGGGGTCTACGAGCAGTACTTC. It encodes CASSPAGGVYEQYF.

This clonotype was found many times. The CDR3 protein is CASSLSTPGGISGNTIYF. CDR3 coding DNA: TGTGCCAGCAGTTTAAGCACTCCAGGGGGGATCTCTGGAAACACCATATATTTT. The J gene is TRBJ1-3, the V gene TRBV28, with 7 bases matching TRBD1. CDR3 size: 18 residues. Germline V CDR1 and CDR2: MDHEN, SYDVKM. V dropped 2 bases and J dropped 0; count of bases not matched to a gene: 10.

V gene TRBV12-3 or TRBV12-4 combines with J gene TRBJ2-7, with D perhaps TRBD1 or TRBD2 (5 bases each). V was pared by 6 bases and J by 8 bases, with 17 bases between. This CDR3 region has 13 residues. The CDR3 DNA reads TGTGCCAGCAGCCCAATGGTGGGGGTGAAGCAGTACTTC. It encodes CASSPMVGVKQYF.

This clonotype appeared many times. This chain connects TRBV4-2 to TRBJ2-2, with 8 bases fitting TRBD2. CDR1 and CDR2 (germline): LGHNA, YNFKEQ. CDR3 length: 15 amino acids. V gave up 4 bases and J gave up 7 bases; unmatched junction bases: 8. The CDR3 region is CASSPYGRADGELFF. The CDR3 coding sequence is TGTGCCAGCAGCCCCTACGGGAGGGCGGACGGGGAGCTGTTTTTT.

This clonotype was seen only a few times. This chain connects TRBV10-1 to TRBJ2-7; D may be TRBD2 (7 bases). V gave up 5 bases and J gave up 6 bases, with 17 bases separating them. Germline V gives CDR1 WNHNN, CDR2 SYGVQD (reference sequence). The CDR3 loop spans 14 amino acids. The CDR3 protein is CASSMGGPRGEQYF. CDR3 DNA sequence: TGCGCCAGCAGTATGGGGGGGCCGAGGGGCGAGCAGTACTTC.

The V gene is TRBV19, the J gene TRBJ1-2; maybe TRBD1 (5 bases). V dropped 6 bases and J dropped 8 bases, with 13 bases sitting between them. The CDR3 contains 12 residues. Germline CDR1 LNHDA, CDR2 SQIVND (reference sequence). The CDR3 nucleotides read TGTGCCAGTAGATCCCAGGGAGCAGGCTACACCTTC. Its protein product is CASRSQGAGYTF.

Written as DNA, the CDR3 is TGCAGTGCGCCCGGGACTACTAGCACAGATACGCAGTATTTT. It codes for CSAPGTTSTDTQYF. This chain connects TRBV20-1 to TRBJ2-3, with TRBD2 matching over 7 bases. The CDR3 spans 14 residues. V gave up 6 bases and J gave up 0 bases; unmatched junction bases: 6. Looked up from germline, CDR1 is DFQATT and CDR2 is SNEGSKA (reference sequence).

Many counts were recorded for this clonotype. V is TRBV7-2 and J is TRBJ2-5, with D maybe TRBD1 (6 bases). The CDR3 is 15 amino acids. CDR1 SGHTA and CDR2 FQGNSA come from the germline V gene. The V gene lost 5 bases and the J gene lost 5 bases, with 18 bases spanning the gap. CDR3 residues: CASSRTGILIETQYF. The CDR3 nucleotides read TGTGCCAGCAGCCGAACAGGGATATTAATTGAGACCCAGTACTTC.

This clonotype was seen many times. This chain's CDR3 is CASSSLAGDDTQYF. The CDR3, as DNA: TGTGCCAGCAGTAGCCTAGCGGGAGACGATACGCAGTATTTT. This chain links TRBV2 with TRBJ2-3, with 10 bases lining up with TRBD2. The ends lost 5 bases at V and 6 bases at J; junction bases unmatched: 5. Germline CDR1 reads SNHLY; CDR2 reads FYNNEI. The CDR3 length is 14 residues.

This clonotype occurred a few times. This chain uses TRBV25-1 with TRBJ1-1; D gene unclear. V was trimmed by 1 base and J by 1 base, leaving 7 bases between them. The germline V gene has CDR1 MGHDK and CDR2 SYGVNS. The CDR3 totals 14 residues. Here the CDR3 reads CASSESRRNTEAFF. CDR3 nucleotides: TGTGCCAGCAGTGAATCACGCCGGAACACTGAAGCTTTCTTT. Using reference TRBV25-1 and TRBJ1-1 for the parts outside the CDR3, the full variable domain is EADIYQTPRYLVIGTGKKITLECSQTMGHDKMYWYQQDPGMELHLIHYSYGVNSTEKGDLSSESTVSRIRTEHFPLTLESARPSHTSQYLCASSESRRNTEAFFGQGTRLTVV.

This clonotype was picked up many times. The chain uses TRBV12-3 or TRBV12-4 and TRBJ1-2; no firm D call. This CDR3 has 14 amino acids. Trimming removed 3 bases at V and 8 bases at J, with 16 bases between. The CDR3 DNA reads TGTGCCAGCAGTTTCGGACCCCGAGTGAGAGGCTACACCTTC. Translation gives CASSFGPRVRGYTF.

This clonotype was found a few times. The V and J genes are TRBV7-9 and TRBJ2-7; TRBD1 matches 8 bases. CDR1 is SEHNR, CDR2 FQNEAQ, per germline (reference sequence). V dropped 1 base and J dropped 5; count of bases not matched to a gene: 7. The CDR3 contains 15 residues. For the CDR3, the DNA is TGTGCCAGCAGCTTAGGCAGGGGGCGCATGGACGAGCAGTACTTC. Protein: CASSLGRGRMDEQYF.

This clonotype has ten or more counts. As DNA, the CDR3 is TGCGCCAGCAGCTCTACGCTAGCGGGAGGTACGAATGAGCAGTTCTTC. Its translation is CASSSTLAGGTNEQFF. The chain is built from TRBV5-1 and TRBJ2-1, with TRBD2 matching over 11 bases. The V and J ends lost 3 bases and 7 bases, in that order; junction bases with no gene match: 9. CDR1 is SGHRS, CDR2 YFSETQ, per germline. The CDR3 runs to 16 residues.

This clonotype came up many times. Here the CDR3 DNA reads TGTGCCAGCAGATCAGTGATTACGAACACTGAAGCTTTCTTT. Translated, it gives CASRSVITNTEAFF. The rearrangement uses TRBV12-3 or TRBV12-4 and TRBJ1-1, with D hard to call. Trimming cost V 6 bases and J 1 base, with 12 bases left between them. This CDR3 is built from 14 residues.

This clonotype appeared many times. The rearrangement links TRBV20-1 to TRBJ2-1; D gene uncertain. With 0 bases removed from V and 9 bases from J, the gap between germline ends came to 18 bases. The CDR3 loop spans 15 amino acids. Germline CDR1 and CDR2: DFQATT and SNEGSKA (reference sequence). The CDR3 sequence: CSAREGTTWRTEQFF. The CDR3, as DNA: TGCAGTGCTAGAGAGGGCACTACTTGGCGCACTGAGCAGTTCTTC.

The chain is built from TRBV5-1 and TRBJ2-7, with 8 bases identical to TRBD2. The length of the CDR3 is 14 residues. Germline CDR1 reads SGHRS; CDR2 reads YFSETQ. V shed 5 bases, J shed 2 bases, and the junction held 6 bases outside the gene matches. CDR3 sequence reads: CASSMSGSPYEQYF. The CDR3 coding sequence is TGCGCCAGCAGTATGAGCGGGAGTCCCTACGAGCAGTACTTC.

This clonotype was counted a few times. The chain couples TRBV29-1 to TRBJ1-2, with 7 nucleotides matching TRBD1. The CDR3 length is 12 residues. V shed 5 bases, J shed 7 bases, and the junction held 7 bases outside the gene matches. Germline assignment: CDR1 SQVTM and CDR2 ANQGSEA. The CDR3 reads CSVHDREGGYTF. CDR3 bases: TGCAGCGTTCATGACAGGGAAGGTGGCTACACCTTC.

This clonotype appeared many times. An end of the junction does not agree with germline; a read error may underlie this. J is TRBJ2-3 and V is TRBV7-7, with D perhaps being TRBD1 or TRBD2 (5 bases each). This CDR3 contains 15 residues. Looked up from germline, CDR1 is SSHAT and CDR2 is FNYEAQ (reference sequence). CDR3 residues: CASSLGDSSTDTQYF. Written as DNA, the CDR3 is TGCGCCAGCAGCTTGGGGGATTCTAGCACAGATACGCAGTATTTT.